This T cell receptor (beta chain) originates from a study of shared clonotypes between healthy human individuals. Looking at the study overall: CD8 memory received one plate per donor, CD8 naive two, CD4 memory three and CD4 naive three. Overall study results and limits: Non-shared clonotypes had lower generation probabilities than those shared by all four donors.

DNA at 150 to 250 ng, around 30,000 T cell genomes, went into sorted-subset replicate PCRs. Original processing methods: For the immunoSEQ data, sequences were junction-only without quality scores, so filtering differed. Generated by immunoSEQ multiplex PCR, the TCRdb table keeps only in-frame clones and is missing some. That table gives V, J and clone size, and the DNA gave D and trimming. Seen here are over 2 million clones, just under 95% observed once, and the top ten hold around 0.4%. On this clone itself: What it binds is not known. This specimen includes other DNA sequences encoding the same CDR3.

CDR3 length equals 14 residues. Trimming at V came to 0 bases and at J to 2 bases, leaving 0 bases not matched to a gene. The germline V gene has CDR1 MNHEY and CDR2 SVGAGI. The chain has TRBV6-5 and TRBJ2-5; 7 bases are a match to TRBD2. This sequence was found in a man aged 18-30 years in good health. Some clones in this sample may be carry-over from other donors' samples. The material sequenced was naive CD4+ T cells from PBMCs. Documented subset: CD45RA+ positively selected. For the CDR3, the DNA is TGTGCCAGCAGTTACTCGGGGGGGCAAGAGACCCAGTACTTC. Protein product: CASSYSGGQETQYF.